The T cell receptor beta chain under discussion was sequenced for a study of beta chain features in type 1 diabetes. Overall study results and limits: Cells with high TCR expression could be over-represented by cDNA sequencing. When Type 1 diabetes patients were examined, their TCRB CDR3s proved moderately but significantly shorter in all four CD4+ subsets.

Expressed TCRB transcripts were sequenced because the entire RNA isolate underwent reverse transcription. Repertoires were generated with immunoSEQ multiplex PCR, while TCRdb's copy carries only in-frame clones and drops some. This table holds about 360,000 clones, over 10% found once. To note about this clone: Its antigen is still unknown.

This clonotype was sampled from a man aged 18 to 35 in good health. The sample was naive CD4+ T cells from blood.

This chain's CDR3 is CASSVSGVGLNTEAFF. CDR3 nucleotide sequence: TGTGCCAGCAGCGTCTCAGGGGTTGGATTGAACACTGAAGCTTTCTTT. V is TRBV9 and J is TRBJ1-1; tentative D call: TRBD1 (6 bases). Trimming cost V 2 bases and J 0 bases, with 14 bases left between them. Germline assignment: CDR1 SGDLS and CDR2 YYNGEE. CDR3 length equals 16 residues.